The clone carrying this T cell receptor (beta chain) was recorded once. Its specificity is unknown. In the PCR, 60 Vbeta and 13 Jbeta primers were used. Profiled with immunoSEQ multiplex PCR; TCRdb holds only in-frame clones, not every one. Of over 200,000 clones listed, 70% to 90% are singletons. This entry comes from a study of cytomegalovirus exposure and HLA in healthy donors. Study-level findings and limits: Roughly uniform sequencing depth across donors was assumed, possibly incorrectly. The authors listed 164 TCR beta chains as cytomegalovirus-associated. TCR beta chain V- and J-gene trimming was linked, in a later analysis, to a missense variant in DCLRE1C.

This CDR3 region has 14 residues. Germline CDR1 MDHEN, CDR2 SYDVKM. Trimming stripped 6 bases from V and 0 bases from J, with 11 bases between. Sequencing input: PBMCs. V and J are TRBV28 and TRBJ1-1, with D perhaps matching TRBD1 (6 bases). This clonotype was obtained from a human donor in good health. The CDR3 here is CASRRGALNTEAFF. DNA for the CDR3: TGTGCCAGCAGGCGGGGGGCTCTGAACACTGAAGCTTTCTTT.